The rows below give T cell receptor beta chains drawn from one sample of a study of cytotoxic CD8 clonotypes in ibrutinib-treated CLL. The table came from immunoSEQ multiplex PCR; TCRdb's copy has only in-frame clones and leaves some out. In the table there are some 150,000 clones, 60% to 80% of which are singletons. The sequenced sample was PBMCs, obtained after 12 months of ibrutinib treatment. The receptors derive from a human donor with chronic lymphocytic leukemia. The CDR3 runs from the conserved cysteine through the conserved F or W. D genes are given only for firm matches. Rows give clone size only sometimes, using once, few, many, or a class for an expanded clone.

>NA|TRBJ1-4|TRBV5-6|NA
CASSLERSNEKLFF
TGTGCCAGCAGCTTGGAGCGGAGTAATGAAAAACTGTTTTTT
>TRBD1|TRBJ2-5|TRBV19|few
CASSRDREETQYF
TGTGCCAGTAGTAGGGACAGGGAAGAGACCCAGTACTTC
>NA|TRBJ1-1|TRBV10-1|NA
CASGSWSAFF
TGCGCCAGCGGGTCTTGGTCAGCTTTCTTT
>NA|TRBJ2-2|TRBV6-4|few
CASSRTLGGELFF
TGTGCCAGCAGTAGAACCCTAGGAGGGGAGCTGTTTTTT
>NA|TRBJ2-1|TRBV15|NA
CATSRGRGGNEQFF
TGTGCCACCAGCAGAGGAAGAGGCGGAAATGAGCAGTTCTTC
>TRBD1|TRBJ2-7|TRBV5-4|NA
CASSRQGYEQYF
TGTGCCAGCAGCAGACAGGGGTACGAGCAGTACTTC
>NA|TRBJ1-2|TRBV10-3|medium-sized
CAIRRGDNYGYTF
TGTGCCATCAGAAGGGGAGATAACTATGGCTACACCTTC
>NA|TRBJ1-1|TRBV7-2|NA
CASSLVRTDAEAFF
TGTGCCAGCAGCTTAGTTCGAACAGATGCTGAAGCTTTCTTT
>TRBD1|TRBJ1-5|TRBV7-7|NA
CANTSRGRQPQHF
TGTGCCAACACCAGCAGGGGGCGGCAGCCCCAGCATTTT
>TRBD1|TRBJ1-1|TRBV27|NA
CASSRQGANWNTEAFF
TGTGCCAGCAGTAGACAGGGGGCCAATTGGAACACTGAAGCTTTCTTT
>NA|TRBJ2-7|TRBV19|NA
CASGQPSYEQYF
TGTGCCAGTGGCCAGCCCTCCTACGAGCAGTACTTC
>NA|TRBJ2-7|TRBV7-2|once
CASSPQGGEQYF
TGTGCCAGCAGCCCACAGGGCGGCGAGCAGTACTTC
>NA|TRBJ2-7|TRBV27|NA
CASSARLQDYEQYF
TGTGCCAGCAGCGCACGGTTACAGGACTACGAGCAGTACTTC
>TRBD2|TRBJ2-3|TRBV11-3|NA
CASSFALAGYTQYF
TGTGCCAGCAGCTTCGCACTAGCGGGTTATACGCAGTATTTT
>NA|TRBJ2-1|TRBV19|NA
CASTRGNEQFF
TGTGCCAGTACCCGTGGGAATGAGCAGTTCTTC
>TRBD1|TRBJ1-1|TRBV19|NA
CASSIGGQGAREAFF
TGTGCCAGTAGTATAGGCGGACAGGGGGCGCGTGAAGCTTTCTTT
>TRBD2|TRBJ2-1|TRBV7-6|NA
CASSLGGGGPSNEQFF
TGTGCCAGCAGCTTAGGGGGCGGGGGGCCGAGTAATGAGCAGTTCTTC
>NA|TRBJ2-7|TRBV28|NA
CASRPNRGAYEQYF
TGTGCCAGCCGACCTAACCGGGGAGCCTACGAGCAGTACTTC
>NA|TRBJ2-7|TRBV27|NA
CASSLGPGTFSYEQYF
TGTGCCAGCAGTTTAGGGCCAGGAACTTTCTCCTACGAGCAGTACTTC
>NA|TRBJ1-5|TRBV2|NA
CASSDGRHSGGNQPQHF
TGTGCCAGCAGTGATGGACGCCACTCCGGGGGCAATCAGCCCCAGCATTTT
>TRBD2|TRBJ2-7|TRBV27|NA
CASSLSGLAGLYEQYF
TGTGCCAGCAGTTTATCTGGACTAGCGGGACTCTACGAGCAGTACTTC
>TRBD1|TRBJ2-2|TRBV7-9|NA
CASSSGGRYTGELFF
TGTGCCAGCAGCTCAGGGGGCAGGTACACCGGGGAGCTGTTTTTT
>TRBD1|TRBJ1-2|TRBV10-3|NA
CAISEGQAVDYGYTF
TGTGCCATCAGTGAGGGACAGGCGGTGGACTATGGCTACACCTTC
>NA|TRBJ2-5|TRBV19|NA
CASSIPGTLQETQYF
TGTGCCAGTAGTATCCCCGGGACCTTGCAAGAGACCCAGTACTTC
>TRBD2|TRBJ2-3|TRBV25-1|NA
CASSKAGALDTQYF
TGTGCCAGCAGTAAAGCGGGGGCCCTAGATACGCAGTATTTT
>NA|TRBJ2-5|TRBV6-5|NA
CASSYSGGAETQYF
TGTGCCAGCAGTTACTCGGGGGGAGCGGAGACCCAGTACTTC
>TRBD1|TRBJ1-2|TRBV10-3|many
CAINPTGQGVYGYTF
TGTGCCATCAATCCTACGGGACAGGGGGTATATGGCTACACCTTC
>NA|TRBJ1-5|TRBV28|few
CASSPDIKPQHF
TGTGCCAGCAGTCCGGACATCAAGCCCCAGCATTTT
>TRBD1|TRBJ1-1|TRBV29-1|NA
CSVAATGNLFTEAFF
TGCAGCGTCGCTGCGACAGGGAATCTTTTTACTGAAGCTTTCTTT
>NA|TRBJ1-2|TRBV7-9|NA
CASSLGLGGYTF
TGTGCCAGCAGCTTAGGTCTCGGGGGCTACACCTTC
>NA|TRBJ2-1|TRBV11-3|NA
CASSYPYNEQFF
TGTGCCAGCAGCTATCCCTACAATGAGCAGTTCTTC
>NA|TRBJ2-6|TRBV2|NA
CASSELAGSSGANVLTF
TGTGCCAGCAGTGAGTTGGCAGGGAGCTCTGGGGCCAACGTCCTGACTTTC
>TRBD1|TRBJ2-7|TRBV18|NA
CASSLGQGAGFYEQYF
TGTGCCAGCTCACTTGGACAGGGGGCAGGTTTCTACGAGCAGTACTTC
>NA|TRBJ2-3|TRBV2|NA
CASRASETDTQYF
TGTGCCAGCAGGGCAAGTGAGACAGATACGCAGTATTTT
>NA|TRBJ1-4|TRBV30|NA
CAWSASLKGEKLFF
TGTGCCTGGAGCGCGAGTCTTAAGGGTGAAAAACTGTTTTTT
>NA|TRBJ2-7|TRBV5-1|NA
CASSVSRAYEQYF
TGCGCCAGCAGCGTCTCTAGGGCCTACGAGCAGTACTTC
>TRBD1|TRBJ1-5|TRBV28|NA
CASSQPGQGVQPQHF
TGTGCCAGCAGTCAGCCGGGACAGGGCGTTCAGCCCCAGCATTTT
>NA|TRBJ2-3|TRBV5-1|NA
CASSPKAHTDTQYF
TGCGCCAGCAGCCCGAAAGCTCACACAGATACGCAGTATTTT
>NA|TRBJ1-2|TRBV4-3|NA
CASSQGLREGYGYTF
TGCGCCAGCAGCCAAGGTCTCAGGGAGGGCTATGGCTACACCTTC
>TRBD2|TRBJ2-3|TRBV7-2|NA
CASSTRGGRTDTQYF
TGTGCCAGCAGCACACGGGGGGGCAGGACAGATACGCAGTATTTT